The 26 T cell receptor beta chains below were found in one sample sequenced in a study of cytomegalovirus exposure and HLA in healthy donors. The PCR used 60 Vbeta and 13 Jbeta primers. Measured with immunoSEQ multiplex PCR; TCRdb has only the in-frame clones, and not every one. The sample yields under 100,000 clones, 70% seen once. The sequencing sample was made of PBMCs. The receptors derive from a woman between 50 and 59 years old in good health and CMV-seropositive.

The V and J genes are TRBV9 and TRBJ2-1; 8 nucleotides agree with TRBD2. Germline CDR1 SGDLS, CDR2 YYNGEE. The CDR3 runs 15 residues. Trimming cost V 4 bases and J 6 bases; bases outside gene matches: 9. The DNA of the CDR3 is TGTGCCAGCAGCCCGATCAGCGGGAGAACCAATGAGCAGTTCTTC. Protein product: CASSPISGRTNEQFF.

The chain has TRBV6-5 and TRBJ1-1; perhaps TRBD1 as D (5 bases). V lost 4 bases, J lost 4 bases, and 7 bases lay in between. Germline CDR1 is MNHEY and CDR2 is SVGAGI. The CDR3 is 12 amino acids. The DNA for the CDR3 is TGTGCCAGCAGTTTCGGGGGCACTGAAGCTTTCTTT. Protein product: CASSFGGTEAFF.

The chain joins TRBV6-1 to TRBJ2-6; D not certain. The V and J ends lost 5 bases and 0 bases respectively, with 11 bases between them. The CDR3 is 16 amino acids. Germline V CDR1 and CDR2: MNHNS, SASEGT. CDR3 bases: TGTGCCAGCAGTCAAGAAAACTTCTCTGGGGCCAACGTCCTGACTTTC. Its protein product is CASSQENFSGANVLTF.

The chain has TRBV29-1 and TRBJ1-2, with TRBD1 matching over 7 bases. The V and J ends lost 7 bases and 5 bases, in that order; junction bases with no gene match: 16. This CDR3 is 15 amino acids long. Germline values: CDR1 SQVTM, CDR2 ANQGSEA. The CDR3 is CSAGYGRGGGYGYTF. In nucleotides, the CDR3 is TGCAGCGCCGGGTACGGACGAGGGGGCGGGTATGGCTACACCTTC.

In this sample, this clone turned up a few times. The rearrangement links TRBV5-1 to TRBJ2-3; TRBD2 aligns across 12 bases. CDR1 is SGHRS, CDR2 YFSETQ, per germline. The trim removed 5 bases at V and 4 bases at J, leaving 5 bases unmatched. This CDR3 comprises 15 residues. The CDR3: CASRLGLAGPDTQYF. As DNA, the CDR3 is TGCGCCAGCAGACTCGGACTAGCGGGGCCAGATACGCAGTATTTT.

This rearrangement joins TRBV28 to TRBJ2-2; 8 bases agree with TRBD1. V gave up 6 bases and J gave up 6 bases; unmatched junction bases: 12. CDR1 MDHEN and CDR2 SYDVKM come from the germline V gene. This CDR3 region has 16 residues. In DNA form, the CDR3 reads TGTGCCAGCAGACCGCCGACAGGGGCGGGATCCGGGGAGCTGTTTTTT. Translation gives CASRPPTGAGSGELFF.

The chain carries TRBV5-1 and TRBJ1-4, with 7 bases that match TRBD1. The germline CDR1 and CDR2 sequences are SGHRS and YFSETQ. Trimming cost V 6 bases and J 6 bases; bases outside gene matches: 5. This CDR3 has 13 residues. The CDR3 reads CASTRGRDEKLFF. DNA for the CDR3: TGCGCCAGCACAAGGGGGCGGGATGAAAAACTGTTTTTT.

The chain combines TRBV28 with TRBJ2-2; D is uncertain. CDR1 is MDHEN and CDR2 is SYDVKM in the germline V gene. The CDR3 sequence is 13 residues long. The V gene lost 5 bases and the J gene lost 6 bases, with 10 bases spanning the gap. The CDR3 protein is CASSTNTPGELFF. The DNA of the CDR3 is TGTGCCAGCAGTACTAACACACCCGGGGAGCTGTTTTTT.

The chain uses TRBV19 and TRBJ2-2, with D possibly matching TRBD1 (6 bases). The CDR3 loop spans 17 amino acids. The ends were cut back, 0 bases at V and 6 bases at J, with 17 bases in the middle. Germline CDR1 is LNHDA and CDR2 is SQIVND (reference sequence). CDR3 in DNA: TGTGCCAGTAGTATAGATCATTTCAGGGGAGTACCCGGGGAGCTGTTTTTT. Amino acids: CASSIDHFRGVPGELFF.

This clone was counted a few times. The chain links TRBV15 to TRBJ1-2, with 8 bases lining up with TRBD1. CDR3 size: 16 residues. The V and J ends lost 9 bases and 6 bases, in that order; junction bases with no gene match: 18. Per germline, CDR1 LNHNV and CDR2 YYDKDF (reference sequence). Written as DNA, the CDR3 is TGTGCCACTTACCCAATAGGGACAGGCAGGGATCATGGCTACACCTTC. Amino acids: CATYPIGTGRDHGYTF. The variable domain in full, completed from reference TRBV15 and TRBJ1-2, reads DAMVIQNPRYQVTQFGKPVTLSCSQTLNHNVMYWYQQKSSQAPKLLFHYYDKDFNNEADTPDNFQSRRPNTSFCFLDIRSPGLGDTAMYLCATYPIGTGRDHGYTFGSGTRLTVV.

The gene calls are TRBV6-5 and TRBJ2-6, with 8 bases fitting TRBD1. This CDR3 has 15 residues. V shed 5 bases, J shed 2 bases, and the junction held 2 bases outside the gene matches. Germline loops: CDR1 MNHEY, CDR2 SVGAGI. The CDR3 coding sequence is TGTGCCAGCAGTAAGGACAGGGCTGGGGCCAACGTCCTGACTTTC. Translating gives CASSKDRAGANVLTF.

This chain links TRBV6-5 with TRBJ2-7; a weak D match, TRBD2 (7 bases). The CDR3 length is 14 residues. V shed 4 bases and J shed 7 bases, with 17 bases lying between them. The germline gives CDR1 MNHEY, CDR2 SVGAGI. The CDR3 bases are TGTGCCAGCAGTTTTACCGGGGGGCAGAGAGAGCAGTACTTC. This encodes CASSFTGGQREQYF.

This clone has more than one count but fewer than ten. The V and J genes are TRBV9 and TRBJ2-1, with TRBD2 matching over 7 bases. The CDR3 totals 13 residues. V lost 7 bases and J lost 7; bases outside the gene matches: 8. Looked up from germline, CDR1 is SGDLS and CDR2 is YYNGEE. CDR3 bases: TGTGCCAGCTCCACAGCGGGATGGAATGAGCAGTTCTTC. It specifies CASSTAGWNEQFF.

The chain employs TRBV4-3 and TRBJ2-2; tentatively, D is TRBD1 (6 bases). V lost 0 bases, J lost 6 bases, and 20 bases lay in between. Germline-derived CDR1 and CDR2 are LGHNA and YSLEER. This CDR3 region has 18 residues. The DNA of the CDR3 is TGCGCCAGCAGCCAAGAGTCCCCCGGACAGCACCCCGCCGGGGAGCTGTTTTTT. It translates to CASSQESPGQHPAGELFF.

This CDR3 reads CASSLVASGRTDTQYF. The CDR3 bases are TGCGCCAGCAGCTTGGTGGCTAGCGGGAGGACAGATACGCAGTATTTT. The chain combines TRBV5-1 with TRBJ2-3; 11 nucleotides match TRBD2. The V and J ends lost 0 bases and 3 bases, in that order; junction bases with no gene match: 3. CDR3 length equals 16 residues. The germline V gene has CDR1 SGHRS and CDR2 YFSETQ. The full variable domain, its missing parts supplied by reference TRBV5-1 and TRBJ2-3, is KAGVTQTPRYLIKTRGQQVTLSCSPISGHRSVSWYQQTPGQGLQFLFEYFSETQRNKGNFPGRFSGRQFSNSRSEMNVSTLELGDSALYLCASSLVASGRTDTQYFGPGTRLTVL.

The CDR3 spells CASSKEGEAFF. The CDR3 DNA reads as TGTGCCAGCAGCAAAGAGGGGGAAGCTTTCTTT. The chain joins TRBV21-1 to TRBJ1-1; TRBD1 was called by the table and not checked on the DNA. TRBV21-1 is a known pseudogene. The CDR3 loop spans 11 amino acids.

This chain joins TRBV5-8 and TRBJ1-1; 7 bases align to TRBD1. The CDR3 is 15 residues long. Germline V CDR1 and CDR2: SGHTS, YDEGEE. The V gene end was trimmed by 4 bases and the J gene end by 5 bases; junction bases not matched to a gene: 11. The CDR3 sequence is CASSTGQPLGTEAFF. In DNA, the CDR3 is TGTGCCAGCAGCACGGGACAGCCCCTAGGGACTGAAGCTTTCTTT.

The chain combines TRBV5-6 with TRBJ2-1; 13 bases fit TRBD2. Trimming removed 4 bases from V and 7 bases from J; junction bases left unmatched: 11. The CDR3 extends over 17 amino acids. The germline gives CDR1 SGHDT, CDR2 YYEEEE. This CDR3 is CASSRPRTSGSGNEQFF. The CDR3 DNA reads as TGTGCCAGCAGCCGACCGCGGACTAGCGGGAGTGGGAATGAGCAGTTCTTC.

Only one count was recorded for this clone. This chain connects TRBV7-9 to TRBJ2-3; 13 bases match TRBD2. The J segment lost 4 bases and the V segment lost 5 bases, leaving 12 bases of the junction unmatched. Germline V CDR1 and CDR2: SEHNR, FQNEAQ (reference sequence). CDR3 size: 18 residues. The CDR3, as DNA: TGTGCCAGCAGCCATACTAGCGGGAGGGCCGGGGAGGCAGATACGCAGTATTTT. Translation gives CASSHTSGRAGEADTQYF.

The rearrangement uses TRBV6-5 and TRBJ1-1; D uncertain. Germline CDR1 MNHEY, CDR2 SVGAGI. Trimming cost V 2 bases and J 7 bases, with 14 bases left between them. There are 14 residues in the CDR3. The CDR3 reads CASSYDGLQVEAFF. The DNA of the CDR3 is TGTGCCAGCAGTTACGATGGACTGCAGGTTGAAGCTTTCTTT.

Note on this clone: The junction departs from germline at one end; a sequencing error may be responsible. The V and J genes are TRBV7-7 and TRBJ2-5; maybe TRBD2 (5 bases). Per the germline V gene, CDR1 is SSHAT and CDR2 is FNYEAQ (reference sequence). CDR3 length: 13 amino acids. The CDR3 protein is CASSPDPWEPQYF. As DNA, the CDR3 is TGTGCTAGCAGCCCCGACCCGTGGGAGCCCCAGTACTTC.

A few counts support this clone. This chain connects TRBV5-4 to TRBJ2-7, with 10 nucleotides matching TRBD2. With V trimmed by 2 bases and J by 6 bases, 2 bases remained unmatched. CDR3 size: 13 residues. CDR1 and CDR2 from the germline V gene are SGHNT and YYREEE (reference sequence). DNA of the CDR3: TGTGCCAGCAGCTTAGCGGGAGGGTCCGAGCAGTACTTC. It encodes CASSLAGGSEQYF.

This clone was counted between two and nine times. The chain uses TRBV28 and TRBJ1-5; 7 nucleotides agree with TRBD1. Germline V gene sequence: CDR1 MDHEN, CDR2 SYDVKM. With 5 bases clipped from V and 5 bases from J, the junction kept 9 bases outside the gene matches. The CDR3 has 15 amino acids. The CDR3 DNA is TGTGCCAGCAGTCCTACAGGGGACACCTATCAGCCCCAGCATTTT. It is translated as CASSPTGDTYQPQHF.

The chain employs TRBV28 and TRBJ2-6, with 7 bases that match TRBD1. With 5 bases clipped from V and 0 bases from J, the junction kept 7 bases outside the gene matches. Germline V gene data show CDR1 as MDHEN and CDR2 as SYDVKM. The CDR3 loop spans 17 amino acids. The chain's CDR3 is CASSRDSDYSGANVLTF. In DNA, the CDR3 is TGTGCCAGCAGTCGGGACAGCGATTACTCTGGGGCCAACGTCCTGACTTTC. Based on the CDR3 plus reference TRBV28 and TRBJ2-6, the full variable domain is DVKVTQSSRYLVKRTGEKVFLECVQDMDHENMFWYRQDPGLGLRLIYFSYDVKMKEKGDIPEGYSVSREKKERFSLILESASTNQTSMYLCASSRDSDYSGANVLTFGAGSRLTVL.

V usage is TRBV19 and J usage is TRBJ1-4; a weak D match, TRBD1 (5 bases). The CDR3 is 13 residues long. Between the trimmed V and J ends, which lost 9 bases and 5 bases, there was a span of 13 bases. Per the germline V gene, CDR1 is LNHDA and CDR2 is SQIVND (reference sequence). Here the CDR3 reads CASAGSGNEKLFF. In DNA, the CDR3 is TGTGCCAGCGCAGGGTCAGGAAATGAAAAACTGTTTTTT.

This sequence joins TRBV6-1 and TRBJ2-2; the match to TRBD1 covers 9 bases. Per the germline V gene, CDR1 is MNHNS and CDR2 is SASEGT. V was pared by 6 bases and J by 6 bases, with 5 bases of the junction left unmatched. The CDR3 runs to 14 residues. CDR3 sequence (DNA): TGTGCCAGCAGCCGGGACAGGGCCCCCGGGGAGCTGTTTTTT. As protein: CASSRDRAPGELFF.